The rows below give T cell receptor beta chains drawn from one sample of a study of blood T cells in healthy people across ages. MiXCR, applied by TCRdb to the 5' RACE reads, yields one record per CDR3 protein. The profile shows some 1.4 million distinct CDR3 sequences, 42% of them singletons. The specimen was blood. The receptors here all came from a woman aged 18-30 years in good health. Both conserved end residues are part of each CDR3. Each record gives: CDR3 protein, V gene, J gene, CDR3 length, clone size. Size tells how often a clone was seen (once, few, many) or the class of an expanded clone, and some rows leave it out.

CDR3: CASSLVMSGSGDTQYF
V: TRBV7-2
J: TRBJ2-3
length: 16
size: .

CDR3: CASSPGQDSYGYTF
V: TRBV18
J: TRBJ1-2
length: 14
size: .

CDR3: CVSSPVSDTQYF
V: TRBV5-1
J: TRBJ2-3
length: 12
size: once

CDR3: CSARTGEGTDEQYF
V: TRBV20-1
J: .
length: 14
size: .

CDR3: CASSPGRAEKLFF
V: TRBV11-2
J: TRBJ1-4
length: 13
size: few

CDR3: CASRRLLGDEQFF
V: TRBV7-8
J: TRBJ2-1
length: 13
size: few

CDR3: CATSDTDRGSYNEQFF
V: TRBV24-1
J: TRBJ2-1
length: 16
size: .

CDR3: CSVEGASSYNEQYF
V: TRBV29-1
J: .
length: 14
size: .

CDR3: CASSQFRDRGYNEQFF
V: TRBV4-1
J: TRBJ2-1
length: 16
size: .

CDR3: CASSPREVDRTYEQYF
V: TRBV11-2
J: TRBJ2-7
length: 16
size: .

CDR3: CSADPLGVDIQYF
V: TRBV20-1
J: TRBJ2-4
length: 13
size: .

CDR3: CASSQGGSGYNEQFF
V: TRBV4-2
J: TRBJ2-1
length: 15
size: .

CDR3: CASSIVGRKNTEAFF
V: TRBV4-1
J: TRBJ1-1
length: 15
size: .

CDR3: CASSKEANRAGTQYF
V: TRBV21-1
J: TRBJ2-3
length: 15
size: .

CDR3: CSASGPADIYEQYF
V: TRBV20-1
J: TRBJ2-7
length: 14
size: few

CDR3: CASSHAGQRTGEQYF
V: TRBV4-1
J: TRBJ2-7
length: 15
size: few

CDR3: CATSRDLIGANYGYTF
V: TRBV15
J: TRBJ1-2
length: 16
size: .

CDR3: CSARDLEAGGAYNEQFF
V: TRBV20-1
J: TRBJ2-1
length: 17
size: .

CDR3: CATGGRGGGYGYTF
V: TRBV19
J: TRBJ1-2
length: 14
size: .

CDR3: CSATRQGAGNQPQHF
V: TRBV20-1
J: TRBJ1-5
length: 15
size: few

CDR3: CAISESGTGRYEQYF
V: TRBV10-3
J: .
length: 15
size: .

CDR3: CATSRDLVQPQHF
V: TRBV15
J: TRBJ1-5
length: 13
size: few

CDR3: CATSSPDRGVSGYTF
V: TRBV15
J: TRBJ1-2
length: 15
size: .

CDR3: CASRATPQGLGYTF
V: TRBV2
J: TRBJ1-2
length: 14
size: .

CDR3: CATSDRDYGANEQFF
V: TRBV24-1
J: TRBJ2-1
length: 15
size: few

CDR3: CASSPTGLAGFEQYF
V: TRBV5-1
J: TRBJ2-7
length: 15
size: .

CDR3: CASSSPRGYAGLRGYEQYF
V: TRBV7-2
J: TRBJ2-7
length: 19
size: few

CDR3: CASRPTVSTDTQYF
V: TRBV6-5
J: TRBJ2-3
length: 14
size: .

CDR3: CASSDAGVGNTEAFF
V: TRBV2
J: TRBJ1-1
length: 15
size: few